The T cell receptor beta chain under discussion was sequenced for a study of blood T cell repertoires in COVID-19. Study summary: From the United States, Italy and Spain came samples of acute and convalescent COVID-19. PBMCs, B-cell-depleted T cells, or T cells provided the cDNA or gDNA that made up the material.

Original processing methods: Estimation of nucleated cell counts relied on the amplification of reference gene primers. Profiling relied on immunoSEQ multiplex PCR, and the TCRdb table lists in-frame clones only, not all of them. That table furnishes V, J and clone size, whereas the DNA furnished D and trimming. This sample yields approximately 270,000 clones, of which around nine tenths are seen a single time; over 8% belongs to the top ten. Looked up from germline, CDR1 is MNHNY and CDR2 is SVGAGI (reference sequence). CDR3 length: 17 amino acids. The V segment lost 5 bases and the J segment 3 bases; nucleotides outside the gene matches: 9.

This rearrangement joins TRBV6-6 to TRBJ2-2, with 10 bases aligning to TRBD1. This TCR came from a man aged 40-55 years with active or convalescent COVID-19. The specimen was peripheral blood. The CDR3 protein is CASSPSGTGAYTGELFF. In DNA, the CDR3 is TGTGCCAGCAGTCCCTCCGGGACAGGGGCCTACACCGGGGAGCTGTTTTTT.